This T cell receptor beta chain was profiled in a study of shared clonotypes between healthy human individuals. V was trimmed by 2 bases and J by 0 bases, leaving 12 bases between them. Germline CDR1 and CDR2: GTSNPN and SVGIG (reference sequence). The CDR3 is made up of 15 amino acids. General observations from the study: Clonotypes that were shared across a few donors made up roughly 5.2% of naive CD4 clonotypes.

Assay: immunoSEQ multiplex PCR; the TCRdb copy retains only in-frame clones and omits some. Of roughly 2.4 million clones in the sample, approximately 96% were seen once. This clone was counted a single time. Antigen unknown. The sequence was collected from a man between 18 and 35 years old in good health. The J gene is TRBJ2-3, the V gene TRBV30; possible D gene TRBD2, 5 bases. The specimen sequenced was naive CD4+ T cells sorted from blood. Stated subset: CD45RA+ positively selected. The CDR3, as DNA: TGTGCCTGGAGTAACGGCGGGTACAGCACAGATACGCAGTATTTT. It encodes CAWSNGGYSTDTQYF.